A selection of T cell receptor beta chains follows, all from one sample in a study of cytomegalovirus exposure and HLA in healthy donors. TCRdb's copy holds only in-frame clones and misses some; the assay was immunoSEQ multiplex PCR. The table has 250,000 to 400,000 clones, approximately 88% seen once. The material sequenced was PBMCs. The receptor set was obtained from a man aged 30-40 years in good health and CMV-seronegative. Both conserved end residues are part of each CDR3. D genes are given only for firm matches. Clone size is not always given. Where it is, it says once, few, many or a class for expanded clones.

CDR3 protein,CDR3 DNA,V gene,D gene,clone size,J gene
CASSTKTTGNYGYTF,TGTGCCAGTAGTACCAAGACGACAGGAAACTATGGCTACACCTTC,TRBV19,-,-,TRBJ1-2
CASWGTWGNEQFF,TGTGCCAGCTGGGGGACTTGGGGCAATGAGCAGTTCTTC,TRBV6-5,-,-,TRBJ2-1
CASSYGRAGTGELFF,TGTGCCAGCAGTTACGGCAGGGCTGGCACCGGGGAGCTGTTTTTT,TRBV6-5,-,-,TRBJ2-2
CASSEGQGGNSPLHF,TGTGCCAGCAGTGAAGGACAGGGGGGAAATTCACCCCTCCACTTT,TRBV6-1,TRBD1,-,TRBJ1-6
CAWSDTFQAFF,TGTGCCTGGAGTGATACATTCCAAGCTTTCTTT,TRBV30,-,once,TRBJ1-1
CASSAGISNTEAFF,TGTGCCAGCAGCGCAGGGATCTCGAACACTGAAGCTTTCTTT,TRBV7-2,-,-,TRBJ1-1
CASSFTSGGADEQFF,TGTGCCAGCAGCTTTACTAGCGGGGGGGCCGATGAGCAGTTCTTC,TRBV7-8,TRBD2,-,TRBJ2-1
CATYTQVDYGYTF,TGTGCCACCTACACCCAGGTAGACTATGGCTACACCTTC,TRBV6-6,-,-,TRBJ1-2
CASSQEDFSSYEQYF,TGCGCCAGCAGCCAAGAGGACTTTAGCTCCTACGAGCAGTACTTC,TRBV4-3,-,-,TRBJ2-7
CASSLGTSRGTDTQYF,TGTGCCAGCAGCTTGGGGACTAGTCGAGGAACAGATACGCAGTATTTT,TRBV7-2,TRBD2,-,TRBJ2-3
CSVVGDNEQFF,TGCAGCGTTGTCGGGGACAATGAGCAGTTCTTC,TRBV29-1,-,-,TRBJ2-1
CSVQTGEDNQPQHF,TGCAGCGTTCAGACAGGGGAGGACAATCAGCCCCAGCATTTT,TRBV29-1,TRBD1,-,TRBJ1-5
CASSPGQGLSGNTIYF,TGTGCCAGCAGCCCGGGACAGGGTCTGTCTGGAAACACCATATATTTT,TRBV7-6,TRBD1,-,TRBJ1-3
CASSLGLTGNTIYF,TGTGCCAGCAGCCTCGGGTTGACTGGAAACACCATATATTTT,TRBV11-2,-,-,TRBJ1-3
CASNPGTPGEQYF,TGTGCCAGCAACCCCGGGACACCGGGCGAGCAGTACTTC,TRBV6-6,-,-,TRBJ2-7
CASSQGLSGVTYNEQFF,TGTGCCAGCAGCCAAGGGCTTAGCGGGGTCACCTACAATGAGCAGTTCTTC,TRBV14,TRBD2,-,TRBJ2-1
CASSSRQVNTEAFF,TGTGCCAGCAGCTCGAGACAGGTTAACACTGAAGCTTTCTTT,TRBV5-4,-,-,TRBJ1-1
CASSESGGNEQFF,TGCGCCAGCAGTGAGTCGGGGGGCAATGAGCAGTTCTTC,TRBV10-1,-,-,TRBJ2-1
CSVSSRGRAYGYTF,TGCAGCGTAAGCTCCAGGGGGCGCGCCTATGGCTACACCTTC,TRBV29-1,TRBD1,-,TRBJ1-2
CASTLGGTEAFF,TGTGCCAGCACCCTCGGGGGCACTGAAGCTTTCTTT,TRBV6-6,-,-,TRBJ1-1
CASSLAQNLNYGYTF,TGTGCCAGCAGCTTAGCTCAGAATCTTAACTATGGCTACACCTTC,TRBV7-9,-,-,TRBJ1-2
CASSLTGTTGNTIYF,TGTGCCAGCAGTCTTACCGGGACAACTGGAAACACCATATATTTT,TRBV27,-,-,TRBJ1-3
CASSRAGPSTDTQYF,TGTGCCAGCAGTAGAGCGGGGCCTAGCACAGATACGCAGTATTTT,TRBV6-5,TRBD2,-,TRBJ2-3
CASSESGSPLHF,TGTGCCAGCAGTGAATCAGGTTCACCCCTCCACTTT,TRBV25-1,-,few,TRBJ1-6